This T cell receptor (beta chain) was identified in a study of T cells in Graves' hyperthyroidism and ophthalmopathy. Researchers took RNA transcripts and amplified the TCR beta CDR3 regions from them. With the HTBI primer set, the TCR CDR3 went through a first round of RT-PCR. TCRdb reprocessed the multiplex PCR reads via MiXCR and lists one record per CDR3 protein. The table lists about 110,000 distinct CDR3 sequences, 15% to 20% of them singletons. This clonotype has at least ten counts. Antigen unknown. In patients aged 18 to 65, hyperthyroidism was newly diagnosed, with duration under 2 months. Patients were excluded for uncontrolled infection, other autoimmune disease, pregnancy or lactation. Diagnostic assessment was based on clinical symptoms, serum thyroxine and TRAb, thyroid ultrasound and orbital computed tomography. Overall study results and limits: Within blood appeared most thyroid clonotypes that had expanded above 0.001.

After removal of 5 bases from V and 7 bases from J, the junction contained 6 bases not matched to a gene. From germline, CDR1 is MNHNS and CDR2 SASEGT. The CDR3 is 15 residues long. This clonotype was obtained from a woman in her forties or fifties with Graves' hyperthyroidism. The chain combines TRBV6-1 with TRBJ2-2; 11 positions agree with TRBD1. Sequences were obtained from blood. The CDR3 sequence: CASSPGQGASGELFF. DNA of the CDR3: TGTGCCAGCAGTCCCGGACAGGGGGCAAGCGGGGAGCTGTTTTTT.